One and the same sample provided the 16 T cell receptor beta chains below, sequenced in a study of T cell changes during pregnancy in multiple sclerosis (dated by TCRdb to between 2018 and 2020). Library creation used the immunoSEQ multiplex PCR assay. Held by TCRdb, this immuneACCESS table contains in-frame sequences only and omits some clones. Under half of the omission traces to an unresolved V gene where checked; the cause of the rest is unknown. In all, the sample holds 55,000 to 65,000 clones, and more than 75% of those were seen once. The ten largest clones represent more than 2.5% of the sample. The sample in question was peripheral blood, obtained in the first trimester of pregnancy. These receptors originate from a female donor in good health, enrolled as a control in a pregnancy study.

V gene TRBV5-1 combines with J gene TRBJ2-3, with 9 nucleotides matching TRBD2. Germline-derived CDR1 and CDR2 are SGHRS and YFSETQ. J was trimmed by 2 bases and V by 1 base; bases with no gene match: 2. CDR3 length: 15 residues. The chain's CDR3 is CASSLSSGATDTQYF. CDR3 bases: TGCGCCAGCAGCTTGTCTAGCGGGGCCACAGATACGCAGTATTTT.

In this sample, this clone turned up once. The chain joins TRBV7-9 to TRBJ2-3; 9 bases map to TRBD2. CDR1 is SEHNR, CDR2 FQNEAQ, per germline (reference sequence). The CDR3 is made up of 17 amino acids. V lost 2 bases, J lost 2 bases, and 8 bases stayed unmatched. The CDR3 bases are TGTGCCAGCAGCTTATTGGTCAGCGGGGGGACCACAGATACGCAGTATTTT. Translation: CASSLLVSGGTTDTQYF.

The CDR3 here is CASSLLEGVHEQYF. The CDR3 DNA reads TGTGCCAGCAGCCTCCTTGAGGGCGTACACGAGCAGTACTTC. V and J are TRBV5-6 and TRBJ2-7; TRBD2 is a possible D gene (5 bases). There are 14 residues in the CDR3. The V and J ends lost 4 bases and 5 bases respectively, with 16 bases between them. In germline, CDR1 is SGHDT, CDR2 YYEEEE. The variable domain in full, with the rest retrieved from reference TRBV5-6 and TRBJ2-7, is DAGVTQSPTHLIKTRGQQVTLRCSPKSGHDTVSWYQQALGQGPQFIFQYYEEEERQRGNFPDRFSGHQFPNYSSELNVNALLLGDSALYLCASSLLEGVHEQYFGPGTRLTVT.

The chain combines TRBV28 with TRBJ2-7; TRBD1 aligns across 9 bases. This CDR3 has 17 residues. The trim removed 3 bases at V and 2 bases at J, leaving 11 bases unmatched. Per germline, CDR1 MDHEN and CDR2 SYDVKM. CDR3 in amino acids: CASSFPPGTGFTYEQYF. CDR3 coding DNA: TGTGCCAGCAGTTTCCCACCCGGGACAGGGTTTACCTACGAGCAGTACTTC.

The chain recombines TRBV28 with TRBJ1-2, with D hard to call. Germline V gene data show CDR1 as MDHEN and CDR2 as SYDVKM. This CDR3 has 11 amino acids. V lost 5 bases to trimming and J lost 5 bases, with 6 bases between them. As DNA, the CDR3 is TGTGCCAGCAGTACTCGATATGGCTACACCTTC. It specifies CASSTRYGYTF.

This clone has more than one count but fewer than ten. The V and J genes are TRBV5-4 and TRBJ1-1; no clear D gene. CDR1 is SGHNT, CDR2 YYREEE, per germline (reference sequence). CDR3 length: 12 residues. V lost 2 bases and J lost 6, with 8 bases in between. CDR3 DNA: TGTGCCAGCAGCTTTAACTTAGCTGAAGCTTTCTTT. It codes for CASSFNLAEAFF.

The rearrangement joins TRBV7-3 to TRBJ2-3; 8 nucleotides line up with TRBD1. The ends lost 7 bases at V and 6 bases at J; junction bases unmatched: 9. This CDR3 is 14 amino acids long. CDR1 is SGHTA and CDR2 is FQGTGA in the germline V gene. CDR3 in amino acids: CASTPGTGGDTQYF. CDR3 DNA sequence: TGTGCCAGCACCCCTGGAACAGGGGGGGATACGCAGTATTTT.

The J gene is TRBJ2-7, the V gene TRBV18; D gene unclear. The CDR3 covers 15 residues. Per the germline V gene, CDR1 is KGHSH and CDR2 is LQKENI. With 0 bases removed from V and 0 bases from J, the gap between germline ends came to 9 bases. The CDR3 region is CASSPPNTVSYEQYF. DNA for the CDR3: TGTGCCAGCTCACCACCGAACACCGTCTCCTACGAGCAGTACTTC.

The chain combines TRBV19 with TRBJ2-3, with D possibly being TRBD2 (6 bases). CDR3 length: 15 residues. The germline V gene has CDR1 LNHDA and CDR2 SQIVND (reference sequence). V was trimmed by 2 bases and J by 2 bases, leaving 11 bases between them. The CDR3 sequence is CASSITAGVTDTQYF. For the CDR3, the DNA is TGTGCCAGTAGTATAACAGCGGGTGTCACAGATACGCAGTATTTT.

This chain links TRBV4-2 with TRBJ1-1; no reliable D call. The CDR3 length is 14 residues. CDR1 and CDR2 (germline): LGHNA, YNFKEQ. The V end lost 1 base, the J end lost 1 base, and 7 bases lay between the germline ends. In nucleotides, the CDR3 is TGTGCCAGCAGCCAAGCGGGTGGGAACACTGAAGCTTTCTTT. Amino acid sequence: CASSQAGGNTEAFF.

The chain uses TRBV19 and TRBJ1-5; maybe TRBD1 (5 bases). Germline V gene lookup returns CDR1 LNHDA and CDR2 SQIVND (reference sequence). The CDR3 is 19 amino acids. The V end was cut by 7 bases, the J end by 0 bases, with 25 bases between. This chain's CDR3 is CASKSPIRLRQYSNQPQHF. Here the CDR3 DNA reads TGTGCCAGTAAGTCCCCAATCAGACTTAGACAGTATAGCAATCAGCCCCAGCATTTT. The full variable domain, completed using reference TRBV19 and TRBJ1-5, is DGGITQSPKYLFRKEGQNVTLSCEQNLNHDAMYWYRQDPGQGLRLIYYSQIVNDFQKGDIAEGYSVSREKKESFPLTVTSAQKNPTAFYLCASKSPIRLRQYSNQPQHFGDGTRLSIL.

This sequence joins TRBV6-4 and TRBJ2-3; 10 bases align to TRBD2. The germline V gene has CDR1 MRHNA and CDR2 SNTAGT. The CDR3 consists of 15 residues. The trim removed 5 bases at V and 2 bases at J, leaving 4 bases unmatched. The CDR3 protein is CASSPGTSDTDTQYF. The CDR3, as DNA: TGTGCCAGCAGTCCCGGGACTAGCGACACAGATACGCAGTATTTT.

V and J are TRBV7-8 and TRBJ2-7; 11 positions match TRBD2. Germline loops: CDR1 SGHVS, CDR2 FQNEAQ. With V trimmed by 3 bases and J by 3 bases, 7 bases remained unmatched. The CDR3 is 16 amino acids. The CDR3 region is CASSFRAGLADYEQYF. CDR3 nucleotide sequence: TGTGCCAGCAGCTTCAGAGCGGGACTAGCGGACTACGAGCAGTACTTC.

This clone was seen a few times. The J gene is TRBJ1-2, the V gene TRBV6-6, with D uncertain. This CDR3 contains 13 residues. Germline CDR1 reads MNHNY; CDR2 reads SVGAGI (reference sequence). V lost 6 bases to trimming and J lost 4 bases, with 12 bases between them. The CDR3 bases are TGTGCCAGCAGCCCCCCGGGTTTCTATGGCTACACCTTC. As protein: CASSPPGFYGYTF.

This sequence joins TRBV19 and TRBJ2-6, with D maybe TRBD1 (6 bases). The CDR3 runs 13 residues. V was shortened by 7 bases and J by 4 bases, with 8 bases between the two germline ends. Germline lookup yields CDR1 LNHDA and CDR2 SQIVND (reference sequence). CDR3 nucleotides: TGTGCCAGTACAGGGGACGGGGCCAACGTCCTGACTTTC. This codes for CASTGDGANVLTF.

This chain's CDR3 is CASSQESIDFIDTQYF. The CDR3 DNA reads TGCGCCAGCAGCCAAGAGTCGATAGACTTCATAGATACGCAGTATTTT. V is TRBV4-3 and J is TRBJ2-3; D unresolved. V was trimmed by 0 bases and J by 5 bases, leaving 15 bases between them. Germline V gene sequence: CDR1 LGHNA, CDR2 YSLEER. The CDR3 contains 16 residues.